The 19 T cell receptor beta chains given below trace back to one sample, sequenced in a study of blood T cells in healthy people across ages. A sample-barcoded 5' primer and a J-beta primer mix were used in a second PCR of about 6 to 12 cycles. TCRdb fed the 5' RACE reads into MiXCR, producing one record per CDR3 protein. There are approximately 580,000 distinct CDR3 sequences in the sample; 24% occur only once, and around 10% lies in the top ten. The sample also formed part of further work on T cells of mothers and their children.

The sequenced sample was blood. All receptors come from a boy between 10 and 17 years old in good health.

The rearrangement links TRBV27 to TRBJ2-7; the D is unclear. V was shortened by 3 bases and J by 4 bases, with 16 bases between the two germline ends. Looked up from germline, CDR1 is MNHEY and CDR2 is SMNVEV (reference sequence). This CDR3 comprises 15 residues. CDR3 amino acids: CASSFDQRPRYEQYF. In DNA, the CDR3 is TGTGCCAGCAGTTTTGATCAGAGACCTAGGTACGAGCAGTACTTC.

This clonotype was detected only a few times. CDR3 in amino acids: CASSQDTGVGEQYF. The DNA for the CDR3 is TGTGCCAGCAGCCAAGATACCGGAGTGGGGGAGCAGTACTTC. The rearrangement joins TRBV14 to TRBJ2-1; D unresolved. TRBJ2-7 explains the end of the DNA better; the J call may be wrong. CDR3 size: 14 residues. The germline V gene encodes CDR1 SGHDN and CDR2 FVKESK.

This chain links TRBV5-8 with TRBJ1-1; TRBD1 agrees at 7 bases. The CDR3 totals 14 residues. V was pared by 4 bases and J by 3 bases, with 6 bases of the junction left unmatched. Germline CDR1 reads SGHTS; CDR2 reads YDEGEE. CDR3 residues: CASSRRQGYTEAFF. The CDR3 DNA reads as TGTGCCAGCAGCCGTCGACAGGGCTACACTGAAGCTTTCTTT.

This chain connects TRBV5-1 to TRBJ2-5; tentatively, D is TRBD2 (5 bases). This CDR3 is 14 amino acids long. V lost 4 bases and J lost 2, with 12 bases in between. CDR1 is SGHRS and CDR2 is YFSETQ in the germline V gene. The CDR3 sequence: CASSLIARQETQYF. Written as DNA, the CDR3 is TGCGCCAGCAGCCTAATAGCGAGGCAAGAGACCCAGTACTTC. Complete variable domain (other parts from reference TRBV5-1 and TRBJ2-5): KAGVTQTPRYLIKTRGQQVTLSCSPISGHRSVSWYQQTPGQGLQFLFEYFSETQRNKGNFPGRFSGRQFSNSRSEMNVSTLELGDSALYLCASSLIARQETQYFGPGTRLLVL.

The J gene is TRBJ2-5, the V gene TRBV10-3; D remains unclear. The germline V gene encodes CDR1 ENHRY and CDR2 SYGVKD. This CDR3 has 14 residues. The germline V and J ends were trimmed by 0 bases and 5 bases, with 10 bases remaining between them. CDR3 nucleotide sequence: TGTGCCATCAGTGAGTCAGGCACCGGGGAGACCCAGTACTTC. Amino acid sequence: CAISESGTGETQYF.

This clonotype was detected only a few times. The J gene is TRBJ2-2, the V gene TRBV12-3 or TRBV12-4; 8 positions agree with TRBD1. V was clipped by 11 bases and J by 5 bases; unmatched bases: 10. The CDR3 extends over 14 amino acids. CDR3 in DNA: TGTGCCGTAACACAGGGGGTTAAAACCGGGGAGCTGTTTTTT. This encodes CAVTQGVKTGELFF.

This clonotype was observed a few times. J is TRBJ1-6 and V is TRBV5-1, with D uncertain. CDR3 size: 15 residues. Trimming left V 3 bases short and J 7 bases short, with 14 bases between. Germline CDR1 and CDR2: SGHRS and YFSETQ. CDR3 residues: CASSSGSRRNSPLHF. The CDR3 DNA sequence: TGCGCCAGCAGCTCGGGATCTAGAAGGAATTCACCCCTCCACTTT.

This clonotype was recorded a few times. The CDR3 region has the DNA TGTGCCAGCAGCCAATTTGAGCCGATTCGTCCGACTAGCGGGGGGGCTGAGCAGTTCTTC. Translated, it gives CASSQFEPIRPTSGGAEQFF. This chain links TRBV14 with TRBJ2-5, with 14 bases that match TRBD2. The last part of the DNA fits TRBJ2-1 better; the J call may be wrong. The CDR3 loop spans 20 amino acids. CDR1 and CDR2 from the germline V gene are SGHDN and FVKESK.

This clonotype was seen only a few times. J is TRBJ1-4 and V is TRBV29-1; the D is unclear. The germline V gene encodes CDR1 SQVTM and CDR2 ANQGSEA. This CDR3 contains 12 residues. The ends were cut back, 7 bases at V and 8 bases at J, with 14 bases in the middle. The CDR3 DNA sequence: TGCAGCGCGACCGAAGGCGAAGAAAAACTGTTTTTT. Amino acid sequence: CSATEGEEKLFF. Filled out from reference TRBV29-1 and TRBJ1-4, the complete variable domain reads SAVISQKPSRDICQRGTSLTIQCQVDSQVTMMFWYRQQPGQSLTLIATANQGSEATYESGFVIDKFPISRPNLTFSTLTVSNMSPEDSSIYLCSATEGEEKLFFGSGTQLSVL.

The chain carries TRBV28 and TRBJ2-4; 8 bases agree with TRBD1. Germline assignment: CDR1 MDHEN and CDR2 SYDVKM. V shed 3 bases, J shed 4 bases, and the junction held 5 bases outside the gene matches. CDR3 length: 15 amino acids. This chain's CDR3 is CASSFRDRIKNIQYF. The CDR3 nucleotides read TGTGCCAGCAGTTTTCGGGACAGGATAAAAAACATTCAGTACTTC.

This clonotype was seen a few times. One junction end does not reproduce the germline sequence, and a read error may be involved. The CDR3 DNA is TGTGCCAGCAGCTTAGGGCTTTCTGGAAACACCATATACTTT. Protein product: CASSLGLSGNTIYF. The chain has TRBV7-9 and TRBJ1-3; D remains ambiguous. Germline CDR1 SEHNR, CDR2 FQNEAQ (reference sequence). The CDR3 extends over 14 amino acids. Full variable domain (remainder filled in from reference TRBV7-9 and TRBJ1-3): DTGVSQNPRHKITKRGQNVTFRCDPISEHNRLYWYRQTLGQGPEFLTYFQNEAQLEKSRLLSDRFSAERPKGSFSTLEIQRTEQGDSAMYLCASSLGLSGNTIYFGEGSWLTVV.

The V gene is TRBV7-9, the J gene TRBJ2-1; D not resolved. Trimming took off 5 bases at V and 6 bases at J, with 8 bases between the two ends. CDR3 size: 12 residues. The germline gives CDR1 SEHNR, CDR2 FQNEAQ (reference sequence). This CDR3 is CASSPPSNEQFF. As DNA, the CDR3 is TGTGCCAGCAGCCCCCCGAGCAATGAGCAGTTCTTC.

The chain links TRBV28 to TRBJ2-4, with 10 bases identical to TRBD1. V dropped 6 bases and J dropped 2; count of bases not matched to a gene: 7. This CDR3 has 16 amino acids. The germline gives CDR1 MDHEN, CDR2 SYDVKM. CDR3 region: CASSLRTGGTKNIQYF. CDR3 coding DNA: TGTGCCAGCAGCCTTCGGACAGGGGGAACCAAAAACATTCAGTACTTC.

The chain has TRBV6-1 and TRBJ2-3, with D possibly TRBD2 on 6 matching bases. Trimming took 7 bases from V and 0 from J, leaving 11 bases between them. Germline CDR1 and CDR2: MNHNS and SASEGT. This CDR3 is built from 14 residues. CDR3 DNA sequence: TGTGCCAGCATGTGGGGGGTCAGCACAGATACGCAGTATTTT. Translated: CASMWGVSTDTQYF.

This clonotype was seen a few times. The rearrangement uses TRBV3-1 and TRBJ2-5, with 7 bases identical to TRBD2. The trim removed 0 bases at V and 0 bases at J, leaving 13 bases unmatched. The CDR3 is 19 amino acids. Germline loops: CDR1 LGHDT, CDR2 YNNKEL (reference sequence). CDR3 region: CASSQEEGWMSGDQETQYF. CDR3 DNA: TGTGCCAGCAGCCAAGAAGAGGGGTGGATGAGCGGGGACCAAGAGACCCAGTACTTC.

This chain uses TRBV29-1 with TRBJ1-1; D unresolved. With 7 bases removed from V and 0 bases from J, the gap between germline ends came to 6 bases. The CDR3 is 11 amino acids. The germline V gene has CDR1 SQVTM and CDR2 ANQGSEA. The CDR3 here is CSAIMNTEAFF. The CDR3 coding sequence is TGCAGCGCAATCATGAACACTGAAGCTTTCTTT.

The chain combines TRBV6-1 with TRBJ1-2; a weak D match, TRBD1 (5 bases). Deletions cut 6 bases from V and 8 bases from J, with 19 bases between. Germline CDR1 MNHNS, CDR2 SASEGT. The length of the CDR3 is 14 residues. The CDR3 DNA follows: TGTGCCAGCAGGCGCTCCGGGACGCTGGGGGGCTACACCTTC. It translates to CASRRSGTLGGYTF.

This clonotype occurred a few times. This sequence joins TRBV7-6 and TRBJ2-5; no firm D call. The J call may not be correct, given that the DNA end is closer to TRBJ2-7. The CDR3 covers 12 residues. The germline V gene encodes CDR1 SGHVS and CDR2 FNYEAQ. CDR3 DNA: TGTGCCAGCAGCTCCGGTGGGGTCGAGCAGTACTTC. Protein sequence: CASSSGGVEQYF.

This clonotype has a handful of counts. This chain joins TRBV28 and TRBJ2-1; 11 positions match TRBD2. Germline CDR1 and CDR2: MDHEN and SYDVKM. The CDR3 is 16 residues long. The junction had 11 bases not matched to a gene; V was cut back by 4 bases and J by 9 bases. CDR3 DNA: TGTGCCAGCAGTTCCCAACTAGCGGGAGAAGGTAGTGAGCAGTTCTTC. Translating gives CASSSQLAGEGSEQFF.